The entry that follows covers one T cell receptor (beta chain) sequence. Its antigen is as yet unknown. The CDR3 has 14 residues. CDR1 and CDR2 from the germline V gene are SGHDT and YYEEEE. Trimming took 0 bases from V and 7 from J, leaving 11 bases between them. This sample stems from a study of chemoradiotherapy in HPV16-positive cancers. Study-level results: During treatment, candidate HPV-specific clones and E7-related motifs expanded in tumor. The functional HPV-specific definition rests on just a couple of HPV16-positive patients.

Sequencing used immunoSEQ multiplex PCR; TCRdb keeps in-frame clones, though not all of them. The table records just under 40,000 clones, more than 75% of them present only once. This clonotype was obtained from a human donor with HPV-associated anogenital cancer. The sequenced sample was blood, obtained from a patient who underwent chemoradiotherapy. The chain carries TRBV5-6 and TRBJ1-5; D unresolved. CDR3 amino acids: CASSLEGGEQPQHF. In DNA form, the CDR3 reads TGTGCCAGCAGCTTGGAAGGTGGGGAACAGCCCCAGCATTTT. The full variable domain, with the rest looked up from reference TRBV5-6 and TRBJ1-5, is DAGVTQSPTHLIKTRGQQVTLRCSPKSGHDTVSWYQQALGQGPQFIFQYYEEEERQRGNFPDRFSGHQFPNYSSELNVNALLLGDSALYLCASSLEGGEQPQHFGDGTRLSIL.